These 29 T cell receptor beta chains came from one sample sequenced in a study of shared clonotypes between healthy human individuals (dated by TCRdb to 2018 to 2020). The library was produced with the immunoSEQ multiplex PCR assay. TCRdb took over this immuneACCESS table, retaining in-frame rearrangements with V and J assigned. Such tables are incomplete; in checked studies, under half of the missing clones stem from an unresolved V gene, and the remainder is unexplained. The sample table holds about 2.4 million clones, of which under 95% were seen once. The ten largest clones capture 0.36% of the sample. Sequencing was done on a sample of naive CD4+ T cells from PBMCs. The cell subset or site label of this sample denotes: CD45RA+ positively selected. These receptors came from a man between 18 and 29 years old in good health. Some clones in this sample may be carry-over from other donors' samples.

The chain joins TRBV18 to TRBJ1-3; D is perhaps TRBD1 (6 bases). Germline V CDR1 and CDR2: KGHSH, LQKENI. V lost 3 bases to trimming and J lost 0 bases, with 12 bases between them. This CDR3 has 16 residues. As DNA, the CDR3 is TGTGCCAGCTCACCGCAGGGGCCATCCTCTGGAAACACCATATATTTT. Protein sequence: CASSPQGPSSGNTIYF. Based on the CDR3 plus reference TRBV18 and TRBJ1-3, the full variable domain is NAGVMQNPRHLVRRRGQEARLRCSPMKGHSHVYWYRQLPEEGLKFMVYLQKENIIDESGMPKERFSAEFPKEGPSILRIQQVVRGDSAAYFCASSPQGPSSGNTIYFGEGSWLTVV.

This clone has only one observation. CDR3 nucleotides: TGTGCCAGCAGCTTTGGGCAGGGAAAGCCCCGAGGGAGGTACGAGCAGTACTTC. The encoded protein is CASSFGQGKPRGRYEQYF. The chain carries TRBV5-4 and TRBJ2-7, with D possibly matching TRBD2 (6 bases). Trimming removed 2 bases at V and 4 bases at J, with 25 bases between. This CDR3 contains 18 residues. Germline V gene data show CDR1 as SGHNT and CDR2 as YYREEE (reference sequence).

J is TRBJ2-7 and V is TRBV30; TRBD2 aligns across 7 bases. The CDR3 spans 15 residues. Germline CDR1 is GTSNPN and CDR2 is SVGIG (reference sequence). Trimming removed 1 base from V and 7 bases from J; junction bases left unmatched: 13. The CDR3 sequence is CAWSASGTTLGEQYF. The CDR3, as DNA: TGTGCCTGGAGTGCATCCGGGACTACTTTAGGAGAGCAGTACTTC.

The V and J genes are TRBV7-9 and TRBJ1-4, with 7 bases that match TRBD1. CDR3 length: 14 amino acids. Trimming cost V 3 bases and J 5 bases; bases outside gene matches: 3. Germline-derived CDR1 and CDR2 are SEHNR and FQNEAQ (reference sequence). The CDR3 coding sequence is TGTGCCAGCAGCTTTGGACAGGTGAATGAAAAACTGTTTTTT. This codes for CASSFGQVNEKLFF. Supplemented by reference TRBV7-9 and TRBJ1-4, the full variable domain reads DTGVSQNPRHKITKRGQNVTFRCDPISEHNRLYWYRQTLGQGPEFLTYFQNEAQLEKSRLLSDRFSAERPKGSFSTLEIQRTEQGDSAMYLCASSFGQVNEKLFFGSGTQLSVL.

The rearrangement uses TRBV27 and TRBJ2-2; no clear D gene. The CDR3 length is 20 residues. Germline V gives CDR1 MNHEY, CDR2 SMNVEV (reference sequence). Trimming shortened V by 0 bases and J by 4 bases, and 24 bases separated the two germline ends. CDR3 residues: CASSLSSRLPIRTGTGELFF. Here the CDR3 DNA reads TGTGCCAGCAGTTTATCGAGTCGGCTCCCTATAAGGACGGGCACCGGGGAGCTGTTTTTT.

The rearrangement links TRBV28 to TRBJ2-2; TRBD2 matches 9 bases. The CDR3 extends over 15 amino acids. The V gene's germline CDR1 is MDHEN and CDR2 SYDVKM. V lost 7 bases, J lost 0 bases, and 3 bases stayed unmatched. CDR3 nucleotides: TGTGCCAGCAACATAGCGGGAGCGAACACCGGGGAGCTGTTTTTT. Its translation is CASNIAGANTGELFF.

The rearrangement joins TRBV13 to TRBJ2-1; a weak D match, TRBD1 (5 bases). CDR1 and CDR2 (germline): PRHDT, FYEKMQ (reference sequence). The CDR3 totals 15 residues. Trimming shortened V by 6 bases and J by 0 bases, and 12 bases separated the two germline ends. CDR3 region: CASRVVGRSYNEQFF. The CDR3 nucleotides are TGTGCCAGCAGAGTAGTGGGGCGCTCCTACAATGAGCAGTTCTTC.

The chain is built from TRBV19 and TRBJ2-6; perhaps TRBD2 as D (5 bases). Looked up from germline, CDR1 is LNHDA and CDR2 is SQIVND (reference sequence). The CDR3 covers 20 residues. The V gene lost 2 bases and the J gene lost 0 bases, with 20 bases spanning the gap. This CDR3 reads CASSIMISGRKLSGANVLTF. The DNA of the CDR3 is TGTGCCAGTAGTATAATGATATCTGGGAGAAAACTCTCTGGGGCCAACGTCCTGACTTTC.

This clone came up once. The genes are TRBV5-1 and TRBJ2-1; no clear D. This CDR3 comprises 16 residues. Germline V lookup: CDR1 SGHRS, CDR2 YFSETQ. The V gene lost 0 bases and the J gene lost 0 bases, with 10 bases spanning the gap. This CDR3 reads CASSLEAGLSYNEQFF. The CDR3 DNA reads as TGCGCCAGCAGCTTGGAGGCTGGCCTCTCCTACAATGAGCAGTTCTTC.

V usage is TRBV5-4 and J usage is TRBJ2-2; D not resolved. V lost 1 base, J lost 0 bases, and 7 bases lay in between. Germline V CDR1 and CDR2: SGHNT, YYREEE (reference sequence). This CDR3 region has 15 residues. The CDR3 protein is CASSLITANTGELFF. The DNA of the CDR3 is TGTGCCAGCAGCTTGATCACCGCGAACACCGGGGAGCTGTTTTTT.

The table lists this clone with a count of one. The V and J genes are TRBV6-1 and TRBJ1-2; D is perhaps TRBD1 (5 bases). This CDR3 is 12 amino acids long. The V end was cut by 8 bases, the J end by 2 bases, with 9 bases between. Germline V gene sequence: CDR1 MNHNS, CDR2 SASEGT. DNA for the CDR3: TGTGCCAGCGACAGCAGAAACTATGGCTACACCTTC. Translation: CASDSRNYGYTF.

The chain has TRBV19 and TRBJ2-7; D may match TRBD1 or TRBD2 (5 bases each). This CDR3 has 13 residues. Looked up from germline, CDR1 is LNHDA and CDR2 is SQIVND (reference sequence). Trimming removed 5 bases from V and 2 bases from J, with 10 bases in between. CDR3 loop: CASSGDGTYEQYF. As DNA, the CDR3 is TGTGCCAGTAGTGGGGACGGAACCTACGAGCAGTACTTC.

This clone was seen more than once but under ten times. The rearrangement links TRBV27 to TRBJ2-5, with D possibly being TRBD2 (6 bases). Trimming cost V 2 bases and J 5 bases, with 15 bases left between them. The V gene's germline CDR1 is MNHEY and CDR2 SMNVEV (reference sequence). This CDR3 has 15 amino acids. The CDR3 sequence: CASSLEQGLWETQYF. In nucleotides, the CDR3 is TGTGCCAGCAGTTTAGAGCAGGGACTCTGGGAGACCCAGTACTTC.

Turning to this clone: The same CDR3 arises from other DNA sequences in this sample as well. The chain's CDR3 is CASSLAGLGGNTIYF. The CDR3 DNA reads as TGTGCCAGCAGCTTAGCCGGGCTAGGTGGAAACACCATATATTTT. The chain links TRBV7-2 to TRBJ1-3, with D unresolved. Germline values: CDR1 SGHTA, CDR2 FQGNSA. The germline V and J ends were trimmed by 0 bases and 3 bases, with 9 bases remaining between them. The CDR3 is 15 amino acids.

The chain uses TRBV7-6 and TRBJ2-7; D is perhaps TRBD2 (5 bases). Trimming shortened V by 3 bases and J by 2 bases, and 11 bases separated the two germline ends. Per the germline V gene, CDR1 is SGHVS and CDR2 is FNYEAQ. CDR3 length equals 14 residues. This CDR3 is CASSFAEGAYEQYF. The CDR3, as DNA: TGTGCCAGCAGCTTCGCCGAGGGAGCCTACGAGCAGTACTTC. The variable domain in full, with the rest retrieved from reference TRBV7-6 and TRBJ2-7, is GAGVSQSPRYKVTKRGQDVALRCDPISGHVSLYWYRQALGQGPEFLTYFNYEAQQDKSGLPNDRFSAERPEGSISTLTIQRTEQRDSAMYRCASSFAEGAYEQYFGPGTRLTVT.

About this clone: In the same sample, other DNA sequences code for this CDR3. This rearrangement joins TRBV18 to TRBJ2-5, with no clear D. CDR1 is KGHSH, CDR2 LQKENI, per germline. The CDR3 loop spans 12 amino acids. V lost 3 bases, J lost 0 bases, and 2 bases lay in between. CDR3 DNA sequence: TGTGCCAGCTCACCCTACCAAGAGACCCAGTACTTC. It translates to CASSPYQETQYF.

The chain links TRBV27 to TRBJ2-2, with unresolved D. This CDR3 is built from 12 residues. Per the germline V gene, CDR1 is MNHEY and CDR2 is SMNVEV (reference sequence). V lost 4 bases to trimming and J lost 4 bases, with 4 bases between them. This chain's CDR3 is CASSYSTGELFF. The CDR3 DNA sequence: TGTGCCAGCAGTTATAGCACCGGGGAGCTGTTTTTT.

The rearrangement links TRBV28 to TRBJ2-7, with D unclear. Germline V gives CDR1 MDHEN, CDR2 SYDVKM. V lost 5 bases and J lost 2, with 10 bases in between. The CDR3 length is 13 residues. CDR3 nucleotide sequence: TGTGCCAGCAGTGAGACACCAACCTACGAGCAGTACTTC. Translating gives CASSETPTYEQYF.

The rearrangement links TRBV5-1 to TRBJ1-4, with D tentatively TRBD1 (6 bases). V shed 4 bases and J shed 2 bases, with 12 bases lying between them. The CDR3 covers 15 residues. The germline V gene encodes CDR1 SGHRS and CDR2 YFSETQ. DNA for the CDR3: TGCGCCAGCAGCCCTGACAGGCCCACTAATGAAAAACTGTTTTTT. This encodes CASSPDRPTNEKLFF.

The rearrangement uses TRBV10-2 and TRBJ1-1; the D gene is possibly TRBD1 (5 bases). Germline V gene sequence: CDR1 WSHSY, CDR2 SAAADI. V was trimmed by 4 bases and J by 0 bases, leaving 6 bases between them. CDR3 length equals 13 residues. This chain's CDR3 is CASSGQMNTEAFF. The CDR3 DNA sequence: TGCGCCAGCAGTGGACAGATGAACACTGAAGCTTTCTTT.

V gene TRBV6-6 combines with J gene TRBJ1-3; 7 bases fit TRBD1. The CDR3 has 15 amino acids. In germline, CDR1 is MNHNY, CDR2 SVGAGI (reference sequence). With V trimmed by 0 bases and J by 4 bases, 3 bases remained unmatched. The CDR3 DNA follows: TGTGCCAGCAGTTACTCGAGAGGGGGCGGAAACACCATATATTTT. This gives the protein CASSYSRGGGNTIYF.

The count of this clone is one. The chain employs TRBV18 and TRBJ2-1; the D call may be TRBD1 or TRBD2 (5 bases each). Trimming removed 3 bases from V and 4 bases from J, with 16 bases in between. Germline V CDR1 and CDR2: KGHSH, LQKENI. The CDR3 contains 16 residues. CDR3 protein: CASSPVGGAAYNEQFF. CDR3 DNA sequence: TGTGCCAGCTCACCTGTTGGGGGAGCAGCATACAATGAGCAGTTCTTC.

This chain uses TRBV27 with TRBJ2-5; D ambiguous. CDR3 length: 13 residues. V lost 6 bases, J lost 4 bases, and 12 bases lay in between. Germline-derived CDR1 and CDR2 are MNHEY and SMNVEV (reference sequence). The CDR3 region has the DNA TGTGCCAGCAGAAGACCCGGCGGAGAGACCCAGTACTTC. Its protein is CASRRPGGETQYF.

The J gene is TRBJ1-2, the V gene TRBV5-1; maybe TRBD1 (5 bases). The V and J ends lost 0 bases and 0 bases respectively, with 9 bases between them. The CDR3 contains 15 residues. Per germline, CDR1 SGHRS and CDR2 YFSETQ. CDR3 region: CASSLGRGTNYGYTF. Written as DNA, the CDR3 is TGCGCCAGCAGCTTGGGGAGGGGAACTAACTATGGCTACACCTTC.

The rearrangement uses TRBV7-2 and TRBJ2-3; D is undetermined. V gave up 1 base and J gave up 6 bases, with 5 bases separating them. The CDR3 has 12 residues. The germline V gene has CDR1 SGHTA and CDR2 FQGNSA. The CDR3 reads CASSLGWDTQYF. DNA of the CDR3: TGTGCCAGCAGCTTAGGATGGGATACGCAGTATTTT.

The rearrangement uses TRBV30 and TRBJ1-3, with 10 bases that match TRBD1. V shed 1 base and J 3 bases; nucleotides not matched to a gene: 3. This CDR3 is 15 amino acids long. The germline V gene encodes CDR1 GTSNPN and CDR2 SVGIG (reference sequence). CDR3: CAWSGQGAFGNTIYF. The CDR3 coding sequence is TGTGCCTGGAGTGGACAGGGGGCTTTTGGAAACACCATATATTTT. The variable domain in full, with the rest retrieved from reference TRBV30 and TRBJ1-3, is SQTIHQWPATLVQPVGSPLSLECTVEGTSNPNLYWYRQAAGRGLQLLFYSVGIGQISSEVPQNLSASRPQDRQFILSSKKLLLSDSGFYLCAWSGQGAFGNTIYFGEGSWLTVV.

Here the CDR3 DNA reads TGTGCCAGTAGTAGCGACAGGGGCTACACAGATACGCAGTATTTT. Protein: CASSSDRGYTDTQYF. This chain links TRBV19 with TRBJ2-3; 8 bases match TRBD1. CDR1 and CDR2 from the germline V gene are LNHDA and SQIVND (reference sequence). After removal of 4 bases from V and 2 bases from J, the junction contained 5 bases not matched to a gene. The CDR3 contains 15 residues.

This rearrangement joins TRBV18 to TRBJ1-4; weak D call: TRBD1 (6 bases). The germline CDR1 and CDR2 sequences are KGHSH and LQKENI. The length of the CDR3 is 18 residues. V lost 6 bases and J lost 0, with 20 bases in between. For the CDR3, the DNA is TGTGCCAGCTCGCCGTGGTCATCAGGGGCCGCAACTAATGAAAAACTGTTTTTT. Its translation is CASSPWSSGAATNEKLFF.

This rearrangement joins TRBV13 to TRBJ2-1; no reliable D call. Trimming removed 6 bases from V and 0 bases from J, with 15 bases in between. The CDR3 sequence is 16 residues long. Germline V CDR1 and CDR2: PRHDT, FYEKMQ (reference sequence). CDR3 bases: TGTGCCAGCAGTCGGATGGGTGGTAGCTCCTACAATGAGCAGTTCTTC. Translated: CASSRMGGSSYNEQFF.